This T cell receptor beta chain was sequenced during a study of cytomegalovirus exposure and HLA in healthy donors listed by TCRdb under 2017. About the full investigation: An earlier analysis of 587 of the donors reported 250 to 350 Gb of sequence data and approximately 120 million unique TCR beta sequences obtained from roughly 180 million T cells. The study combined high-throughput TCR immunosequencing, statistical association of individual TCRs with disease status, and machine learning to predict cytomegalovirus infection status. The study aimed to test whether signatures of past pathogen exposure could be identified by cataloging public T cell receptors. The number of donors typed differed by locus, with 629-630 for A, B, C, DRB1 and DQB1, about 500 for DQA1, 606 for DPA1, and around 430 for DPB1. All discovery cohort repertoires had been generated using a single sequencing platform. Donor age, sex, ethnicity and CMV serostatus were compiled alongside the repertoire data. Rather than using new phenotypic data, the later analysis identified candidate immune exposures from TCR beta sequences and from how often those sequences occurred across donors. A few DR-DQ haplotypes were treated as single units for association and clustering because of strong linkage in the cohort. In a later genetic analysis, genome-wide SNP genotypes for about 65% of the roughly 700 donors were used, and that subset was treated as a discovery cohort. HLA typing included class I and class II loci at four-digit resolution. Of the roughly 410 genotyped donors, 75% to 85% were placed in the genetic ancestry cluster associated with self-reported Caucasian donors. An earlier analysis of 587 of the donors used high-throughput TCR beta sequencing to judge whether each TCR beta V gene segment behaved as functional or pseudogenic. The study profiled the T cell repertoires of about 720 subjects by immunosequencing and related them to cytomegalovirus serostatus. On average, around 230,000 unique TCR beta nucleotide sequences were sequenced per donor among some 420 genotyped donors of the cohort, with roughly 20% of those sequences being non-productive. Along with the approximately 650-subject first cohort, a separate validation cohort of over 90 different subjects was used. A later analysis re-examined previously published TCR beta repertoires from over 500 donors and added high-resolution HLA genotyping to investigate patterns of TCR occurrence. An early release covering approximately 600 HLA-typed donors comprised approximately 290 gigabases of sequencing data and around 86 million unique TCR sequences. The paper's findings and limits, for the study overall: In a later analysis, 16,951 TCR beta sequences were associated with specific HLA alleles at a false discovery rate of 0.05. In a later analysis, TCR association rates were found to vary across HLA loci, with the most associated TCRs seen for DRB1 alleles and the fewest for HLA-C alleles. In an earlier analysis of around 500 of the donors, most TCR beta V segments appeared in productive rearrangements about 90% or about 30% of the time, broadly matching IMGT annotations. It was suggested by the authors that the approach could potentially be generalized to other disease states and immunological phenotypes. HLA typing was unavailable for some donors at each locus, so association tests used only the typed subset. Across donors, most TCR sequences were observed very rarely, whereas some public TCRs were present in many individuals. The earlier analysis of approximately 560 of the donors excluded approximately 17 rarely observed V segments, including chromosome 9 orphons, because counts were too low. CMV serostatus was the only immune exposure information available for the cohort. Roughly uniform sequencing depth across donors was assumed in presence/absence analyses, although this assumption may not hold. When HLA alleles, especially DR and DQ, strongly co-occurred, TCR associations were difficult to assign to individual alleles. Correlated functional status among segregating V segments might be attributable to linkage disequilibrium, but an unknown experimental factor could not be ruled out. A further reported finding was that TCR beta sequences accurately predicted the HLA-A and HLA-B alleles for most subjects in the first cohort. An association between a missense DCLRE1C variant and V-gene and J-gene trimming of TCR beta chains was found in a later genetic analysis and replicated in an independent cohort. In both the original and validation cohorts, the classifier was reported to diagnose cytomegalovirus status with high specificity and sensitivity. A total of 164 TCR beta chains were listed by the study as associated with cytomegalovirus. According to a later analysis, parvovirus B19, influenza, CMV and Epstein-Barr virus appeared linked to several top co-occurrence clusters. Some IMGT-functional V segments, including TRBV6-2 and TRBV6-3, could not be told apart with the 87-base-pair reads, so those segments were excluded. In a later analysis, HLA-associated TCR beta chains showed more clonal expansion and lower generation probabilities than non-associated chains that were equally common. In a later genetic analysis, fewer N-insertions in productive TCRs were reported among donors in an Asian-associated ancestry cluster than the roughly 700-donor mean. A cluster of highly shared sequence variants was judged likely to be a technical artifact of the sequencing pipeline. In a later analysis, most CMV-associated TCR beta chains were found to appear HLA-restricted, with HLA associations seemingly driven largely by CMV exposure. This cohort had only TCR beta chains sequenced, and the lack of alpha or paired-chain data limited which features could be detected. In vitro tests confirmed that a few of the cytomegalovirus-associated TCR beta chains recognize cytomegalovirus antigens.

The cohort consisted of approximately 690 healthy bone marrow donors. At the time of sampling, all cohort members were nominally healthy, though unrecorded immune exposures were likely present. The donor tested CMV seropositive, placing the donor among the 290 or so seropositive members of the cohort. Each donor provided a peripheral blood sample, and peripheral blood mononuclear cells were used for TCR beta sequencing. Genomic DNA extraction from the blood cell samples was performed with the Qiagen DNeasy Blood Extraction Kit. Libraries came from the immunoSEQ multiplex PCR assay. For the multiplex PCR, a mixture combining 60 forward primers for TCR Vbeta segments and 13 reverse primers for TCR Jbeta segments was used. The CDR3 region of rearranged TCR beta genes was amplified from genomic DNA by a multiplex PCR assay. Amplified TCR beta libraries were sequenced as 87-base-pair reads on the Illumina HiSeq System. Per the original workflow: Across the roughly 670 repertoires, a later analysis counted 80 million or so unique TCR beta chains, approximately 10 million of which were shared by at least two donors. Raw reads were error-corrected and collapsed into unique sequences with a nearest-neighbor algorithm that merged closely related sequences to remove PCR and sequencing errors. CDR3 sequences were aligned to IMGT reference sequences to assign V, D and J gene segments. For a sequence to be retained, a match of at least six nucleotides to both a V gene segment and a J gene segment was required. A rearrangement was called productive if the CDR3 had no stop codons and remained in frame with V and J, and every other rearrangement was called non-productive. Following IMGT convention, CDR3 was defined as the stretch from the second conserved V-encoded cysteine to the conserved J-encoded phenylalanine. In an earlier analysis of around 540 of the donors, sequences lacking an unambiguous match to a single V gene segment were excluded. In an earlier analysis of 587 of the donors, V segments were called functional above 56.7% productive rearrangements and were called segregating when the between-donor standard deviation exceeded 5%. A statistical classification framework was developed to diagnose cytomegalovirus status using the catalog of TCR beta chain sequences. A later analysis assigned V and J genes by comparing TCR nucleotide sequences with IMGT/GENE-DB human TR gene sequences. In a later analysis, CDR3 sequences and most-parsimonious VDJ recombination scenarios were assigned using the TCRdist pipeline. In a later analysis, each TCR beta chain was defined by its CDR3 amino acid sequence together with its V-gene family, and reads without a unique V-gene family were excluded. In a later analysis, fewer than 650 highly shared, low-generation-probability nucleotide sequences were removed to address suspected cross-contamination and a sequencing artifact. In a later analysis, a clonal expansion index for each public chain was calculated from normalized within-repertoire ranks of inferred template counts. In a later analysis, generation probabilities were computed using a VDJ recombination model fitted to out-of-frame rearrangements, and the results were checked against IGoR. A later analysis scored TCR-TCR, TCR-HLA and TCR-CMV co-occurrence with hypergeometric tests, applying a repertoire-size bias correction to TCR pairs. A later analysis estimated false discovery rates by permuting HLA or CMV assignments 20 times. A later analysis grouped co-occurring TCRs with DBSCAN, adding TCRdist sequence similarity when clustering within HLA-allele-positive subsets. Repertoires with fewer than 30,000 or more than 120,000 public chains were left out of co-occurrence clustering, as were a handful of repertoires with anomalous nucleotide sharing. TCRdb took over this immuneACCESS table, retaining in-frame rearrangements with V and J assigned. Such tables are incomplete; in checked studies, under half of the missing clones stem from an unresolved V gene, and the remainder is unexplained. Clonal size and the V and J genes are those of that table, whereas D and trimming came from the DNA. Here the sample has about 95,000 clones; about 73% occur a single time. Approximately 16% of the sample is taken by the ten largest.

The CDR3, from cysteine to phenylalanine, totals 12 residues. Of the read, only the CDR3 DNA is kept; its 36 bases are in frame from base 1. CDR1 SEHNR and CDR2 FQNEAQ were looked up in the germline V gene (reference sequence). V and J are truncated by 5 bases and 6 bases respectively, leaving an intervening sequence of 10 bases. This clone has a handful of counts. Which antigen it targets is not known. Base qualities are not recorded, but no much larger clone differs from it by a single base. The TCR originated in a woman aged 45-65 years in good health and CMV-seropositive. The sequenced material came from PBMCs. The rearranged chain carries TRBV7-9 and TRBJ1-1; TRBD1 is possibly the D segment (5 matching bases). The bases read TGTGCCAGCAGCCCTAGGACATCTGAAGCTTTCTTT. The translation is CASSPRTSEAFF. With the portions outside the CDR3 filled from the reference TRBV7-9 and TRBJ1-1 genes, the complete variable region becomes DTGVSQNPRHKITKRGQNVTFRCDPISEHNRLYWYRQTLGQGPEFLTYFQNEAQLEKSRLLSDRFSAERPKGSFSTLEIQRTEQGDSAMYLCASSPRTSEAFFGQGTRLTVV.